What follows are 19 T cell receptor beta chains derived from one specimen sequenced in a study of T-cell reconstitution after alpha-beta-depleted transplantation in children. The TCRbeta library was prepared with unique molecular identifiers. TCRdb ran MiXCR on the PCR reads and lists one entry per CDR3 protein. The top ten clones hold 30% to 45% of a sample with about 610,000 distinct CDR3 sequences, over 20% of them seen once. This specimen was PBMCs, taken before TCRalphabeta/CD19-depleted stem cell transplant. The receptors were sampled from a boy under two years old with Wiskott-Aldrich syndrome, due to receive a stem cell transplant.

The gene calls are TRBV4-1 and TRBJ2-2; maybe TRBD2 (6 bases). CDR3 length equals 16 residues. CDR1 and CDR2 (germline): MGHRA, YSYEKL. Trimming shortened V by 4 bases and J by 1 base, and 13 bases separated the two germline ends. The DNA for the CDR3 is TGCGCCAGCAGCCCCCGAGGGAGGAAGAACACCGGGGAGCTGTTTTTT. Protein: CASSPRGRKNTGELFF.

The chain has TRBV28 and TRBJ2-7; D is possibly TRBD1 or TRBD2 (5 bases each). The germline V gene encodes CDR1 MDHEN and CDR2 SYDVKM. The CDR3 sequence is 18 residues long. Deletions cut 6 bases from V and 4 bases from J, with 28 bases between. Here the CDR3 DNA reads TGTGCCAGCAGATCACTTCTCCGCAGGGACCGGACGCCTTACGAGCAGTACTTC. Translating gives CASRSLLRRDRTPYEQYF.

The rearrangement uses TRBV7-8 and TRBJ2-7; 7 bases map to TRBD1. This CDR3 is 12 amino acids long. V was pared by 3 bases and J by 13 bases, with 9 bases of the junction left unmatched. Germline assignment: CDR1 SGHVS and CDR2 FQNEAQ. DNA of the CDR3: TGTGCCAGCAGCTTCGAGACAGGGACACTCTACTTC. Residues: CASSFETGTLYF. Complete variable domain (other parts from reference TRBV7-8 and TRBJ2-7): GAGVSQSPRYKVAKRGQDVALRCDPISGHVSLFWYQQALGQGPEFLTYFQNEAQLDKSGLPSDRFFAERPEGSVSTLKIQRTQQEDSAVYLCASSFETGTLYFGPGTRLTVT.

The chain is built from TRBV7-9 and TRBJ1-5; D is perhaps TRBD1 (5 bases). CDR3 length: 16 residues. Trimming took 5 bases from V and 3 from J, leaving 17 bases between them. The germline V gene has CDR1 SEHNR and CDR2 FQNEAQ (reference sequence). The CDR3 is CASSKHSGTLNQPQHF. The DNA for the CDR3 is TGTGCCAGCAGCAAACATTCAGGGACCCTCAATCAGCCCCAGCATTTT.

The CDR3 sequence: CASSSRLPFTDTQYF. The CDR3 nucleotides read TGCGCCAGCAGCTCCCGACTACCATTCACAGATACGCAGTATTTT. V gene TRBV5-1 combines with J gene TRBJ2-3; maybe TRBD2 (5 bases). The CDR3 has 15 residues. Germline V CDR1 and CDR2: SGHRS, YFSETQ. Trimming pared 3 bases from V and 2 bases from J, leaving 13 bases between.

The CDR3 is CASTRTGSRGETQYF. As DNA, the CDR3 is TGTGCCAGCACCCGCACGGGGTCGCGAGGAGAGACCCAGTACTTC. The chain joins TRBV7-2 to TRBJ2-5, with D possibly being TRBD2 (5 bases). Per germline, CDR1 SGHTA and CDR2 FQGNSA. The CDR3 sequence is 15 residues long. V gave up 7 bases and J gave up 4 bases, with 19 bases separating them.

This clonotype was seen more than once but under ten times. The genes are TRBV7-2 and TRBJ2-5, with 9 bases identical to TRBD1. This CDR3 is built from 15 residues. V shed 1 base and J 9 bases; nucleotides not matched to a gene: 9. Germline assignment: CDR1 SGHTA and CDR2 FQGNSA. The CDR3 loop reads CASSLDPITGGSQYF. The CDR3 DNA follows: TGTGCCAGCAGCTTAGATCCCATTACAGGGGGCTCCCAGTACTTC.

This clonotype was counted between two and nine times. The chain has TRBV12-3 or TRBV12-4 and TRBJ2-7, with 7 positions matching TRBD2. The CDR3 is 16 amino acids. The J segment lost 2 bases and the V segment lost 6 bases, leaving 13 bases of the junction unmatched. CDR3: CASSAGGAGVAYEQYF. The CDR3 DNA reads TGTGCCAGCAGCGCCGGAGGGGCGGGAGTCGCCTACGAGCAGTACTTC.

This chain links TRBV3-1 with TRBJ2-5, with 11 positions matching TRBD2. Looked up from germline, CDR1 is LGHDT and CDR2 is YNNKEL (reference sequence). V lost 3 bases to trimming and J lost 3 bases; unmatched junction nucleotides: 0. The CDR3 covers 14 residues. The CDR3 sequence: CASSQTSGKETQYF. In nucleotides, the CDR3 is TGTGCCAGCAGCCAGACTAGCGGGAAAGAGACCCAGTACTTC.

In regard to this clonotype: Its ends do not fully match the called genes, so a read error is possible. This sequence joins TRBV12-3 or TRBV12-4 and TRBJ2-7, with 7 bases fitting TRBD2. The length of the CDR3 is 14 residues. CDR3 bases: TGTGCCAGCAGGATAGCGGGCCAGGGCTACGAGCACTACTTC. Protein product: CASRIAGQGYEHYF.

This clonotype has just a few counts. This chain links TRBV12-3 or TRBV12-4 with TRBJ2-1; D gene unclear. The CDR3 is made up of 12 amino acids. V was cut by 3 bases and J by 9 bases, with 9 bases left in between. The CDR3 region is CASSLSGIEQFF. In DNA form, the CDR3 reads TGTGCCAGCAGTTTGTCGGGTATTGAGCAGTTCTTC.

The DNA of the CDR3 is TGTGCCAGCGGTCAGGGTCTCGGGGCCAACGTCCTGACTTTC. Translated: CASGQGLGANVLTF. V usage is TRBV6-1 and J usage is TRBJ2-6; weak D call: TRBD1 (5 bases). CDR1 and CDR2 (germline): MNHNS, SASEGT. CDR3 length equals 14 residues. The V gene lost 8 bases and the J gene lost 4 bases, with 12 bases spanning the gap.

V usage is TRBV27 and J usage is TRBJ2-1; TRBD1 agrees at 10 bases. Losses at the gene ends were 3 bases for V and 4 bases for J; bases not matched to a gene: 6. This CDR3 comprises 16 residues. Germline lookup yields CDR1 MNHEY and CDR2 SMNVEV (reference sequence). The CDR3 is CASSFDRDRGYNEQFF. The CDR3 nucleotides are TGTGCCAGCAGTTTCGATCGGGACAGGGGTTACAATGAGCAGTTCTTC.

The V and J genes are TRBV29-1 and TRBJ2-1, with D maybe TRBD2 (6 bases). Germline lookup yields CDR1 SQVTM and CDR2 ANQGSEA. This CDR3 is 15 amino acids long. V lost 1 base to trimming and J lost 7 bases, with 17 bases between them. The CDR3 nucleotides are TGCAGCGTTGAAGGACGGCCCAGCGGAGGGAATGAGCAGTTCTTC. Translating it yields CSVEGRPSGGNEQFF.

The genes are TRBV2 and TRBJ1-1; D may be TRBD1 (6 bases). Germline CDR1 reads SNHLY; CDR2 reads FYNNEI. The CDR3 sequence is 15 residues long. V gave up 1 base and J gave up 5 bases, with 14 bases separating them. The CDR3 here is CASSEGGGRGTEAFF. The CDR3 DNA reads TGTGCCAGCAGTGAAGGTGGGGGCCGGGGGACTGAAGCTTTCTTT.

The chain carries TRBV10-3 and TRBJ2-5; D may be TRBD1 (6 bases). Looked up from germline, CDR1 is ENHRY and CDR2 is SYGVKD. The CDR3 loop spans 12 amino acids. Trimming cost V 7 bases and J 5 bases, with 11 bases left between them. The chain's CDR3 is CAIIDRSETQYF. The CDR3 bases are TGTGCCATCATCGACAGGAGTGAGACCCAGTACTTC.

The table lists this clonotype with a few counts. This chain links TRBV7-2 with TRBJ2-1, with a possible D match to TRBD2 (5 bases). The germline V gene encodes CDR1 SGHTA and CDR2 FQGNSA. V was cut by 2 bases and J by 2 bases, with 13 bases left in between. This CDR3 spans 16 amino acids. Written as DNA, the CDR3 is TGTGCCAGCAGCTTAAGCTGGAGGCCTGCCTACAATGAGCAGTTCTTC. Residues: CASSLSWRPAYNEQFF.

Only a few counts were recorded for this clonotype. This clone may be a read error of a much larger clone one base away. V usage is TRBV11-2 and J usage is TRBJ2-1; no definite D call. CDR1 is SGHAT, CDR2 FQNNGV, per germline. V was shortened by 4 bases and J by 0 bases, with 4 bases between the two germline ends. CDR3 length: 13 amino acids. The CDR3 loop reads CASSWASYNEQFF. The CDR3 nucleotides are TGTGCCAGCAGCTGGGCCTCCTACAATGAGCAGTTCTTC.

This sequence joins TRBV11-2 and TRBJ1-3; D is unresolved. There are 19 residues in the CDR3. From germline, CDR1 is SGHAT and CDR2 FQNNGV. V was trimmed by 5 bases and J by 2 bases, leaving 25 bases between them. Here the CDR3 reads CASSAIVSPRRKAGNTIYF. The CDR3 nucleotides are TGTGCCAGCAGCGCGATCGTATCCCCCCGGAGGAAGGCTGGAAACACCATATATTTT.